This TCR beta chain was documented in a study of CD8 T cells in Susac syndrome. The germline V gene encodes CDR1 DFQATT and CDR2 SNEGSKA (reference sequence). The V end was cut by 2 bases, the J end by 1 base, with 11 bases between. CDR3 length equals 14 residues. This clonotype showed up just once. An input of about 0.5 to 1 ug of RNA was subjected to reverse transcription using random hexamers. Multiplex immunoSEQ PCR targeted 54 Vbeta and 13 Jbeta TCR beta segments. MiXCR, run by TCRdb on the immunoSEQ multiplex PCR reads, gives a single entry per CDR3 protein. The sample lists hundreds of thousands of distinct CDR3 sequences, approximately 94% occurring once.

J is TRBJ1-1 and V is TRBV20-1; D perhaps matches TRBD1 (6 bases). Sequencing input: CD4+ T cells from PBMCs. This TCR was recovered from a human donor with Susac syndrome. Here the CDR3 DNA reads TGCAGTGCTAGAAACCTACAGGGGAACACTGAAGCTTTCTTT. It is translated as CSARNLQGNTEAFF.